In this sample, the clone carrying this T cell receptor (beta chain) turned up once. Antigen unknown. These data are taken from a study of cytomegalovirus exposure and HLA in healthy donors. Looking at the study overall: Genetic ancestry analysis placed under 90% of the 400 or so donors that were genotyped in the Caucasian-associated cluster. Study outcomes and limitations: One variant, a missense change in DCLRE1C, was linked in a later analysis to TCR beta V- and J-gene trimming. Roughly 170 TCR beta chains were listed as cytomegalovirus-associated.

V was cut by 11 bases and J by 4 bases, with 17 bases left in between. Germline loops: CDR1 SNHLY, CDR2 FYNNEI. The CDR3 spans 14 residues. In the PCR, 60 Vbeta and 13 Jbeta primers were used. TCRdb's copy holds only in-frame clones and misses some; the assay was immunoSEQ multiplex PCR. The data show approximately 220,000 clones, with roughly 83% seen just once and just over 1.4% held by the top ten. All the people who gave samples were healthy bone marrow donors. The rearrangement uses TRBV2 and TRBJ1-4, with D perhaps TRBD1 (6 bases). This TCR was sampled from a girl under 18 in good health and CMV-seronegative. The sequencing sample was made of PBMCs. The CDR3 nucleotides are TGTGCCTCCAGGGTAGGACAGTTTAATGAAAAACTGTTTTTT. Encoded protein: CASRVGQFNEKLFF.